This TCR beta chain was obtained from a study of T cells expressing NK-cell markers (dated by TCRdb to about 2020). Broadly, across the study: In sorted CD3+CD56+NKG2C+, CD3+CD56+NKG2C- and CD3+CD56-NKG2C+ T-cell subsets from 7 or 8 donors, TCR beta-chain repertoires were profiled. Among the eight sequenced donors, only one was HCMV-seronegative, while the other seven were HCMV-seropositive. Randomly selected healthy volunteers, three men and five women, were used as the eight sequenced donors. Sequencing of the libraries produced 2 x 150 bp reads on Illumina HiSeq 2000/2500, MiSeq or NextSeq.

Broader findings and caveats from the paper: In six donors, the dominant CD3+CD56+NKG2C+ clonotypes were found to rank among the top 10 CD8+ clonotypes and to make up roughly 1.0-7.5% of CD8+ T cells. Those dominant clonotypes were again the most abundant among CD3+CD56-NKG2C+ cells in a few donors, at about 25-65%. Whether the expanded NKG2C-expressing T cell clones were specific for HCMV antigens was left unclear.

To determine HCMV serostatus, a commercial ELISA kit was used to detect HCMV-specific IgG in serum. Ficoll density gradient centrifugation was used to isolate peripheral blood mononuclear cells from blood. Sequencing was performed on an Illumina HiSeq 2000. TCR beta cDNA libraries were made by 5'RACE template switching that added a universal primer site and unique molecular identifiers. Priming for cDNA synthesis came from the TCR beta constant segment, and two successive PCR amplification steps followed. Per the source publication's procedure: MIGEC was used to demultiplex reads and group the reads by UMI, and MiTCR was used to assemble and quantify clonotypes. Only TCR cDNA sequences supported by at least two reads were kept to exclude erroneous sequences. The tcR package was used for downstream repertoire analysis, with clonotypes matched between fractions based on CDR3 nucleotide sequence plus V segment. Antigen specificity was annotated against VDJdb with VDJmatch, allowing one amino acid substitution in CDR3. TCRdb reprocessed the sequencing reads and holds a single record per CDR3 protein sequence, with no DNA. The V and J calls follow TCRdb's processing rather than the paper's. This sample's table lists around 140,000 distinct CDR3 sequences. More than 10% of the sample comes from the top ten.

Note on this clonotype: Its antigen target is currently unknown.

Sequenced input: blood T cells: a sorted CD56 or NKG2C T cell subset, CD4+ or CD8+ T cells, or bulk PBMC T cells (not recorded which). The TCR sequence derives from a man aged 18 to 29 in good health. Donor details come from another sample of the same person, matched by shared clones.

The encoded CDR3 is CASSPRVGQSSYNEQFF. The chain was built from TRBV4-2 and TRBJ2-1; lacking DNA, the TRBD1 call made by TCRdb goes unchecked. The cysteine opens and the phenylalanine closes a CDR3 of 17 amino acids. No DNA is given. Taken from the germline V gene, the CDR1 and CDR2 loops are LGHNA and YNFKEQ.